This T cell receptor (beta chain) was profiled in a study of blood T cell repertoires in COVID-19. Study context: COVID-19 samples from acute and convalescent phases originated in the United States, Italy and Spain. PBMCs, B-cell-depleted T cells, or T cells were the source of the cDNA or gDNA that made up the material.

Germline CDR1 reads SEHNR; CDR2 reads FQNEAQ (reference sequence). V lost 2 bases and J lost 6, with 10 bases in between. There are 13 residues in the CDR3. Per the original data handling: Using reference gene primer amplification, nucleated cell counts were estimated. Here immunoSEQ multiplex PCR was the method, and the copy in TCRdb shows in-frame clones only, minus some. V and J calls and clone size are copied from that table; D and trimming were computed from the DNA. The sample gives tens of thousands of clones, 82% of which show up once; 11% is in the top ten. The origin of this receptor is a man aged 50 to 59 with acute or convalescent COVID-19. J is TRBJ1-2 and V is TRBV7-9; unclear D gene. The sequencing sample was made of peripheral blood. The CDR3 DNA reads TGTGCCAGCAGCTTATCCGGGGTCCATGGCTACACCTTC. Amino acid sequence: CASSLSGVHGYTF.